This T cell receptor (beta chain) was observed in a study of blood T cell repertoires in COVID-19. Sequencing was performed with immunoSEQ multiplex PCR; in TCRdb, only in-frame clones are kept and a portion is missing. The sample includes some 100,000 clones, about 86% seen only once; the top ten take less than 3%. The CDR3 runs to 14 residues. Germline V CDR1 and CDR2: LGHDT, YNNKEL (reference sequence). V shed 2 bases and J shed 5 bases, with 10 bases lying between them. The sequence was collected from a woman aged 45-60 years who had recovered from COVID-19. The genes are TRBV3-1 (or the pseudogene TRBV3-2) and TRBJ1-5; D not certain. The sample comprised PBMCs or T cells enriched from blood (not recorded which). The CDR3 loop is CASSQRVGDQPQHF. CDR3 DNA sequence: TGTGCCAGCAGCCAAAGGGTCGGGGATCAGCCCCAGCATTTT.